The 12 T cell receptor beta chains below were found in one sample sequenced in a study of identical twins. TCRdb recomputed calls from the 5' RACE reads with MiXCR, one row per CDR3 protein. Here the sample spans 570,000 or so distinct CDR3 sequences, 7.5% to 10% being singletons. These same data were also listed under a study on yellow fever vaccine responses in identical twins.

The material sequenced was PBMCs. The receptors come from a woman aged 18-29 years in good health.

In this sample, this clonotype turned up a few times. The V and J genes are TRBV7-9 and TRBJ1-1; D call uncertain. Germline lookup yields CDR1 SEHNR and CDR2 FQNEAQ (reference sequence). This CDR3 is 12 amino acids long. V lost 5 bases and J 6 bases, leaving 10 bases between the germline ends. CDR3 protein: CASSVPSAEAFF. In nucleotides, the CDR3 is TGTGCCAGCAGCGTGCCATCCGCTGAAGCTTTCTTT. Using reference TRBV7-9 and TRBJ1-1 for the parts outside the CDR3, the full variable domain is DTGVSQNPRHKITKRGQNVTFRCDPISEHNRLYWYRQTLGQGPEFLTYFQNEAQLEKSRLLSDRFSAERPKGSFSTLEIQRTEQGDSAMYLCASSVPSAEAFFGQGTRLTVV.

This clonotype came up many times. V is TRBV10-1 and J is TRBJ2-3; TRBD2 agrees at 9 bases. Per the germline V gene, CDR1 is WNHNN and CDR2 is SYGVQD (reference sequence). CDR3 size: 16 residues. Trimming removed 1 base from V and 6 bases from J; junction bases left unmatched: 8. The chain's CDR3 is CASSEWKGLAGDTQYF. In nucleotides, the CDR3 is TGCGCCAGCAGTGAGTGGAAGGGACTAGCCGGGGATACGCAGTATTTT.

This clonotype was observed many times. V is TRBV4-1 and J is TRBJ2-1; 9 bases are a match to TRBD2. The CDR3 length is 20 residues. Trimming at V came to 7 bases and at J to 4 bases, leaving 23 bases not matched to a gene. Germline values: CDR1 MGHRA, CDR2 YSYEKL. CDR3 nucleotide sequence: TGCGCCAGCACAATAGAAGCGGGACTAGCTGGGGAAAATCCTTACAATGAGCAGTTCTTC. Translating gives CASTIEAGLAGENPYNEQFF.

This clonotype has ten or more counts. This chain links TRBV29-1 with TRBJ2-3, with 8 bases fitting TRBD2. Germline CDR1 reads SQVTM; CDR2 reads ANQGSEA. The CDR3 extends over 15 amino acids. The V gene end was trimmed by 1 base and the J gene end by 3 bases; junction bases not matched to a gene: 6. CDR3 coding DNA: TGCAGCGTTGAAGCGGGAGGGCTTGGTACAGATACGCAGTATTTT. This sequence encodes CSVEAGGLGTDTQYF.

CDR3 DNA sequence: TGTGCCAGCACAAAGGGGAAGGGCTACACCTTC. Its protein is CASTKGKGYTF. The chain uses TRBV7-2 and TRBJ1-2; weak D call: TRBD1 (5 bases). The CDR3 runs 11 residues. V lost 7 bases to trimming and J lost 8 bases, with 11 bases between them. Germline V gene sequence: CDR1 SGHTA, CDR2 FQGNSA.

This chain connects TRBV30 to TRBJ2-7; 9 bases are a match to TRBD2. Per germline, CDR1 GTSNPN and CDR2 SVGIG (reference sequence). Trimming took 4 bases from V and 0 from J; bases not matched to a gene: 7. The length of the CDR3 is 15 residues. CDR3 nucleotides: TGTGCCTGGATGACTAGCGGAGTTGGCTCCTACGAGCAGTACTTC. Residues: CAWMTSGVGSYEQYF. The whole variable domain, remainder taken from reference TRBV30 and TRBJ2-7, is SQTIHQWPATLVQPVGSPLSLECTVEGTSNPNLYWYRQAAGRGLQLLFYSVGIGQISSEVPQNLSASRPQDRQFILSSKKLLLSDSGFYLCAWMTSGVGSYEQYFGPGTRLTVT.

This clonotype was seen ten or more times. The chain recombines TRBV29-1 with TRBJ2-7; D is unclear. This CDR3 is built from 12 residues. V shed 5 bases and J shed 3 bases, with 11 bases lying between them. Germline V CDR1 and CDR2: SQVTM, ANQGSEA. The CDR3 sequence: CSVTGFGYEQYF. In nucleotides, the CDR3 is TGCAGCGTTACCGGGTTCGGCTACGAGCAGTACTTC.

V is TRBV12-3 or TRBV12-4 and J is TRBJ2-6; TRBD1 or TRBD2 may be the D gene (5 bases each). The CDR3 totals 18 residues. The ends were cut back, 11 bases at V and 1 base at J, with 24 bases in the middle. The CDR3 DNA sequence: TGTGCCCGCTGTTCGTTGCGAGGGGAAGGGTCTGGGGCCAACGTCCTGACTTTC. It codes for CARCSLRGEGSGANVLTF.

In DNA form, the CDR3 reads TGTGCCAGCACCACGGGGGGAGTATCAACTAATGAAAAACTGTTTTTT. It is translated as CASTTGGVSTNEKLFF. The genes are TRBV3-1 and TRBJ1-4; maybe TRBD1 (5 bases). CDR3 length: 16 amino acids. V dropped 7 bases and J dropped 0 bases, with 15 bases sitting between them. CDR1 is LGHDT, CDR2 YNNKEL, per germline (reference sequence).

The gene calls are TRBV4-1 and TRBJ2-5; unclear D gene. V was shortened by 1 base and J by 5 bases, with 8 bases between the two germline ends. The length of the CDR3 is 13 residues. Germline V gene lookup returns CDR1 MGHRA and CDR2 YSYEKL. In nucleotides, the CDR3 is TGCGCCAGCAGCCAAGTTATCGCGGAGACCCAGTACTTC. Amino acids: CASSQVIAETQYF.

This clonotype was seen more than once but under ten times. In nucleotides, the CDR3 is TGTGCCAGCAGTAACCGGTTGTGGGGGGACACAGATACGCAGTATTTT. Encoded protein: CASSNRLWGDTDTQYF. The rearrangement uses TRBV6-5 and TRBJ2-3, with D possibly TRBD2 on 6 matching bases. Germline lookup yields CDR1 MNHEY and CDR2 SVGAGI. V gave up 5 bases and J gave up 2 bases, with 17 bases separating them. The CDR3 spans 16 residues.

The chain couples TRBV20-1 to TRBJ1-2; D not resolved. V was clipped by 3 bases and J by 9 bases, with 11 bases between them. Germline V CDR1 and CDR2: DFQATT, SNEGSKA (reference sequence). There are 11 residues in the CDR3. The CDR3 region is CSASFELSYTF. Here the CDR3 DNA reads TGCAGTGCTAGTTTTGAGTTGAGCTACACCTTC.